This entry features one T cell receptor beta chain sequence. The data derive from a study of identical twins. Germline CDR1 reads LGHDT; CDR2 reads YNNKEL (reference sequence). With 0 bases removed from V and 5 bases from J, the gap between germline ends came to 7 bases. The CDR3 has 13 amino acids. TCRdb passed the 5' RACE reads through MiXCR, listing each CDR3 protein once. The sample contains about 720,000 distinct CDR3 sequences, 15% to 20% of which appear only once. This sample was shared with a second study, whose subject was T cells expressing NK-cell markers.

V and J are TRBV3-1 and TRBJ2-5; no clear D. The sample taken for sequencing was PBMCs. This receptor was taken from a woman aged 18-29 years in good health. In nucleotides, the CDR3 is TGTGCCAGCAGCCAAGAAGCAAGGGAGACCCAGTACTTC. Protein sequence: CASSQEARETQYF.